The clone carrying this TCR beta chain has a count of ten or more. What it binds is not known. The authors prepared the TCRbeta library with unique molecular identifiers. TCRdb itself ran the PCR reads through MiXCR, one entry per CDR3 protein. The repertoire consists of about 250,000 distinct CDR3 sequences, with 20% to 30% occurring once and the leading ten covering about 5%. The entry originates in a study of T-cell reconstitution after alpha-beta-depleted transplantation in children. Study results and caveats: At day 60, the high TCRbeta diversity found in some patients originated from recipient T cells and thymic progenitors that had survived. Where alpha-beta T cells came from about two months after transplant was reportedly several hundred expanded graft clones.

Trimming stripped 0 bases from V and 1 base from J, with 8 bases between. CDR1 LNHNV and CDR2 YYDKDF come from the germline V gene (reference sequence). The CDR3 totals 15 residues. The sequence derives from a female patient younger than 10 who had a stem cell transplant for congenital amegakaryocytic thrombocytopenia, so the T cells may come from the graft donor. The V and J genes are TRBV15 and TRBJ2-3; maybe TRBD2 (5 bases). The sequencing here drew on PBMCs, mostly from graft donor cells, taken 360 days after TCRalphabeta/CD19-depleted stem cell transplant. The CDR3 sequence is CATSRDAGGTDTQYF. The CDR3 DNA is TGTGCCACCAGCAGAGATGCGGGTGGCACAGATACGCAGTATTTT.